The source of this T cell receptor (beta chain) is a study of blood T cell repertoires in COVID-19 (dated by TCRdb to the early 2020s). Broadly, across the study: The collaborator samples originated in the United States, Italy and Spain and spanned the acute and convalescent phases of COVID-19. Where available, HLA class I and class II types were taken from metadata supplied by the sample provider and were not determined by assay-based typing. Subjects who had been exposed to COVID-19, were actively infected with it, or had recovered from it provided the deeply sampled blood TCRbeta repertoires that made up the dataset. The prospective study material was composed of cDNA or gDNA derived from T cells, B-cell-depleted T cells, or PBMCs. Sample metadata almost always included a de-identified subject ID, COVID-19 status, age in years and sex. Samples came from the ongoing ImmuneRACE study (first 160 participants) plus 1,254 subjects from 6 global collaborators. The repertoires were made available in a free public database intended to serve as a resource for research on the immune response to SARS-CoV-2. What the study reported, not specific to this receptor: How much clinical and demographic metadata was included differed by source and by participant, and the metadata was provided uncurated.

TCRbeta CDR3 regions were amplified from genomic DNA by means of the immunoSEQ Assay, a bias-controlled multiplex PCR. On the study's bioinformatics: Nucleated cell counts per sample were estimated from amplification of reference gene primers within the assay. To quantify the absolute abundance of each unique TCRbeta CDR3 rearrangement, sequence reads were collapsed and filtered. Productive Simpson clonality was computed per sample as the square root of Simpson's diversity index over productive rearrangements. The immuneACCESS repertoire file appears here via TCRdb, limited to in-frame rearrangements. These files lack a portion of the clones; in checked studies, under half of the deficit traces to unresolved V genes, and the cause of the others is not known. The DNA gave D and trimming, while V, J and clone size come from that table. The sample profile shows some 100,000 clones; approximately 80% of them were found once. The leading ten clones occupy roughly 13% of the sample.

On this clone: The specificity of this receptor is unknown. No much larger clone exists at a distance of one base, and base qualities are not known.

CDR3 length: 17 amino acids, cysteine to phenylalanine. Left in the record is the CDR3 DNA by itself, 51 bases read in frame from the first base. From the germline V gene, CDR1 is KGHDR and CDR2 is SFDVKD. Relative to germline, V is missing 4 bases and J is missing 3 bases, with 6 bases of the junction outside any gene match. Collaborating institutions collected whole blood in K2EDTA tubes following their own protocols. For TCRbeta analysis, collaborators shipped samples in one of three forms: frozen whole blood, isolated PBMCs, or DNA extracted from either of those sample types. This sequence uses TRBV24-1 and TRBJ2-1, and TRBD2 matches 12 of the central bases. The receptor comes from a middle-aged man with active or convalescent COVID-19. What was sequenced was peripheral blood. The DNA sequence follows: TGTGCCACCAGTGACCAGACTAGCGGGAGTGTCTACAATGAGCAGTTCTTC. It is translated as CATSDQTSGSVYNEQFF.